The next 2 T cell receptor beta chains were all read from a single sample in a study of blood T cells in healthy people across ages. The second PCR ran 7 to 11 cycles with a sample-barcoded 5' primer and J-beta primers. TCRdb re-analysed the 5' RACE reads in MiXCR, keeping a single row per CDR3 protein. The sample consists of some 1,000,000 distinct CDR3 sequences, 20% to 25% of them appearing once. This sample also appeared in a second study, on T cells of mothers and their children.

Source material: blood. The receptor set was obtained from a girl aged 2 to 9 in good health.

This clonotype was picked up many times. The V and J genes are TRBV28 and TRBJ2-7, with TRBD1 matching 7 bases. From germline, CDR1 is MDHEN and CDR2 SYDVKM. The CDR3 spans 12 residues. The CDR3 here is CLISDRLYEQYF. The CDR3 DNA sequence: TGTCTCATCTCGGACAGGCTCTACGAGCAGTACTTC.

Only one count was recorded for this clonotype. J is TRBJ2-5 and V is TRBV9; TRBD2 agrees at 8 bases. The CDR3 loop spans 15 amino acids. V shed 2 bases, J shed 4 bases, and the junction held 7 bases outside the gene matches. Per the germline V gene, CDR1 is SGDLS and CDR2 is YYNGEE. The CDR3 nucleotides are TGTGCCAGCAGCGTTGGGACTAGATCCAGAGAGACCCAGTACTTC. This encodes CASSVGTRSRETQYF.